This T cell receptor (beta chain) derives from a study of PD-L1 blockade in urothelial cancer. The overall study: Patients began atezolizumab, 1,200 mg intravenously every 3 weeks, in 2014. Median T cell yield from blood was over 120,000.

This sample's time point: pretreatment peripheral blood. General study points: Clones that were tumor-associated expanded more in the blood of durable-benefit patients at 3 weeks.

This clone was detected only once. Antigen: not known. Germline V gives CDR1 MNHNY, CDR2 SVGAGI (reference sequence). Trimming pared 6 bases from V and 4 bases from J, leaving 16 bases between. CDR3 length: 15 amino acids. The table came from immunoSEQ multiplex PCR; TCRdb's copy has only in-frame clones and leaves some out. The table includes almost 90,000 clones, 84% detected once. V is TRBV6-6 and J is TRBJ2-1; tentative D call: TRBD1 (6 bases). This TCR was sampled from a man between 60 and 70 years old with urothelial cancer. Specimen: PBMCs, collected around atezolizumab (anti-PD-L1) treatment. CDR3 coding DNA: TGTGCCAGCAGCCTCGACAGGAGCTCATACAATGAGCAGTTCTTC. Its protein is CASSLDRSSYNEQFF.